The subject of this entry is one T cell receptor (beta chain). This clone's antigen is unknown. Base qualities are not provided; no much larger clone lies one nucleotide away. The sample's time point, from its label and the paper: baseline before first vaccination. Vaccinee samples were obtained from the UK trials COV001 and COV002, which included a single-blind randomized controlled phase 2/3 trial of AZD1222 (ChAdOx1 nCoV-19) in healthy adults. Trial participant PBMC samples were collected at day 0 and day 28 after the second dose for TCRbeta chain sequencing. V is reduced by 2 bases and J by 4 bases, leaving a spacing of 20 bases between them. Reading the germline V gene (reference sequence) gives CDR1 LNHDA and CDR2 SQIVND. Including the terminal cysteine and phenylalanine, the CDR3 comprises 17 residues. Only the CDR3 region is kept as DNA, spanning 51 bases read in frame from base 1. This record belongs to a study of T cell responses to AZD1222 COVID-19 vaccine (dated by TCRdb to about 2021). Regarding the research as a whole: AZD1222 recipients with second doses at about 4 weeks or about 12 weeks were pooled, because spike-specific TCR depth and breadth did not differ between schedules. TCR sequencing was performed for roughly 250 trial participants, of whom roughly 200 were given two doses of AZD1222 and some 25 were given two doses of MenACWY control vaccine. Trial participants were enrolled into age subgroups of 18-55, 56-69 and 70-plus years, which contained about 150, 28 and 57 TCR-sequenced participants, respectively.

Beyond this particular receptor, the publication reports: Most participants were white British and females outnumbered males, and the authors suggested that clonal diversity may have been underestimated. Vaccine-associated CD4 TCRs spanned the whole spike protein, with dominant responses in regions 160-218 and 743-854. In the small 56-69-year group, the increase in depth fell short of significance, most likely because of low power. Conclusions about previously exposed vaccinees were limited because only a handful of AZD1222 recipients were SARS-CoV-2 seropositive at baseline. Epitopes outside the regions mutated in the B.1.351 and B.1.1.7 variants were reportedly recognized by nearly half of the unique spike-specific TCRs. Because no samples from the day 14 peak response were available, repertoires could be characterized only after the peak T cell response. Spike-specific TCR breadth and depth rose significantly after two AZD1222 doses compared with day 0 and with MenACWY recipients.

The CDR3 regions of human TCRbeta chains were analyzed by immunosequencing. The authors' pipeline ran thus. TCRs in the repertoires were matched against a reference library of SARS-CoV-2-specific TCRs that had been generated with the MIRA antigen-specificity platform. Breadth meant the fraction of unique TCRs that were SARS-CoV-2-associated, whereas depth meant the fraction of total T cells that were SARS-CoV-2-associated. Each spike-specific TCR was assigned to its reactive spike region and to a CD4 or CD8 class using the MIRA data. Log10-transformed breadth and depth values were compared by one-way ANOVA with Sidak's multiple comparisons tests. TCRdb carries this immuneACCESS record with in-frame sequences only. Its versions omit some clonotypes, under half of them owing to an unresolved V gene in the studies checked, with the rest unexplained. V and J calls and clone size are as listed in that table; D and trimming were resolved from the DNA. The sample has roughly 140,000 clones on record, roughly 94% of them singletons. The ten largest account for about 1.3% of the sample.

The sample was peripheral blood, taken on day 0 of AZD1222 vaccination. The chain joins TRBV19 to TRBJ2-5; the D gene cannot be named for sure. The sequence came from an adult in good health. The CDR3 protein sequence reads: CASSILSRPGRRETQYF. In nucleotide form, the sequence is TGTGCCAGTAGTATATTAAGTCGGCCTGGGCGACGAGAGACCCAGTACTTC.